A selection of T cell receptor beta chains follows, all from one sample in a study of control samples from healthy donors and cancer patients. Libraries were prepared by immunoSEQ multiplex PCR; TCRdb keeps only in-frame clonotypes and omits some of them. Of around 110,000 clones in the sample, approximately 90% were seen once. Sequences were obtained from PBMCs. The receptor source for this set is a woman between 45 and 60 years old with colorectal cancer. Both conserved end residues are part of each CDR3. The order of the fields is V gene, D gene, J gene, clone size, CDR3 DNA, CDR3 protein. D genes are given only for firm matches. Rows may omit the clone size; those that give it use once, few, many or a size class.

v_call: TRBV3-1/TRBV3-2; d_call: -; j_call: TRBJ2-1; clone_size: -; cdr3_nt: TGTGCCAGCAGCCAAGGGGGCTTTGCGGACTCCTACAATGAGCAGTTCTTC; cdr3_aa: CASSQGGFADSYNEQFF
v_call: TRBV7-9; d_call: TRBD2; j_call: TRBJ2-5; clone_size: -; cdr3_nt: TGTGCCAGCAGCCCCCTAAGGCGGGGGGTAGGAGAGACCCAGTACTTC; cdr3_aa: CASSPLRRGVGETQYF
v_call: TRBV6-1; d_call: -; j_call: TRBJ2-3; clone_size: few; cdr3_nt: TGTGCCAGCAGTGACCGCAGGGGCCGGAACACAGATACGCAGTATTTT; cdr3_aa: CASSDRRGRNTDTQYF
v_call: TRBV10-1; d_call: -; j_call: TRBJ1-6; clone_size: few; cdr3_nt: TGCGCCAGCAGTGAGCGAGGGAGGAATTCACCCCTCCACTTT; cdr3_aa: CASSERGRNSPLHF
v_call: TRBV7-3; d_call: TRBD1; j_call: TRBJ2-2; clone_size: once; cdr3_nt: TGTGCCAGCAGCCTAGGACAGGGAAGAACCGGGGAGCTGTTTTTT; cdr3_aa: CASSLGQGRTGELFF
v_call: TRBV19; d_call: -; j_call: TRBJ2-2; clone_size: -; cdr3_nt: TGTGCCAGTAGTATGAGGAGACTGAACACCGGGGAGCTGTTTTTT; cdr3_aa: CASSMRRLNTGELFF
v_call: TRBV27; d_call: -; j_call: TRBJ1-1; clone_size: -; cdr3_nt: TGTGCCAGCAAGAAGGCAACTGAAGCTTTCTTT; cdr3_aa: CASKKATEAFF
v_call: TRBV28; d_call: -; j_call: TRBJ1-4; clone_size: once; cdr3_nt: TGTGCCAGCAGTTTGGGGTTGACTAATGAAAAACTGTTTTTT; cdr3_aa: CASSLGLTNEKLFF
v_call: TRBV19; d_call: -; j_call: TRBJ2-5; clone_size: once; cdr3_nt: TGTGCCAGTAGTATTGTTGGCACCCAAGAGACCCAGTACTTC; cdr3_aa: CASSIVGTQETQYF
v_call: TRBV7-9; d_call: -; j_call: TRBJ1-3; clone_size: -; cdr3_nt: TGTGCCAGCAGCTTAGTGTATTTGCGGGGGGGCTCTGGAAACACCATATATTTT; cdr3_aa: CASSLVYLRGGSGNTIYF
v_call: TRBV18; d_call: TRBD1; j_call: TRBJ1-1; clone_size: -; cdr3_nt: TGTGCCAGCTCACCGAGGCAGGGGGAGAACACTGAAGCTTTCTTT; cdr3_aa: CASSPRQGENTEAFF
v_call: TRBV3-1/TRBV3-2; d_call: -; j_call: TRBJ1-4; clone_size: few; cdr3_nt: TGTGCCAGCAGCCAAGGATACATGGACCAAGGCGAAAAACTGTTTTTT; cdr3_aa: CASSQGYMDQGEKLFF
v_call: TRBV19; d_call: TRBD1; j_call: TRBJ2-5; clone_size: once; cdr3_nt: TGTGCCAGTACCGGCCCGGGACAGGGTCAAGAGACCCAGTACTTC; cdr3_aa: CASTGPGQGQETQYF
v_call: TRBV6-1; d_call: -; j_call: TRBJ2-1; clone_size: -; cdr3_nt: TGTGCCAGCAGTGAACAGGGGTACGGTGAGCAGTTCTTC; cdr3_aa: CASSEQGYGEQFF
v_call: TRBV11-2; d_call: -; j_call: TRBJ1-1; clone_size: once; cdr3_nt: TGTGCCAGCAGCTTGAAAGGGGCGGACACTGAAGCTTTCTTT; cdr3_aa: CASSLKGADTEAFF
v_call: TRBV5-1; d_call: -; j_call: TRBJ1-4; clone_size: -; cdr3_nt: TGCGCCAGCAGCTTAAGACAGAGTAATGAAAAACTGTTTTTT; cdr3_aa: CASSLRQSNEKLFF
v_call: TRBV28; d_call: TRBD1; j_call: TRBJ1-1; clone_size: -; cdr3_nt: TGTGCCAGCAGTTTATCAGTCAGGGGGGGCACTGAAGCTTTCTTT; cdr3_aa: CASSLSVRGGTEAFF
v_call: TRBV3-1/TRBV3-2; d_call: -; j_call: TRBJ2-1; clone_size: -; cdr3_nt: TGTGCCAGCAGCCTAAGTCTCGGGATTAATAATGAGCAGTTCTTC; cdr3_aa: CASSLSLGINNEQFF
v_call: TRBV30; d_call: TRBD2; j_call: TRBJ2-7; clone_size: -; cdr3_nt: TGTGCCTGGAGACGCGGGAGCCGCTACGAGCAGTACTTC; cdr3_aa: CAWRRGSRYEQYF
v_call: TRBV2; d_call: -; j_call: TRBJ1-4; clone_size: -; cdr3_nt: TGTGCCAGCAGTGAAGCGGACAGAGGGAAACTGTTTTTT; cdr3_aa: CASSEADRGKLFF
v_call: TRBV5-1; d_call: TRBD2; j_call: TRBJ2-3; clone_size: -; cdr3_nt: TGCGCCAGCAGCCGGGGGACTAGCGGATCCCTAGTGACAGATACGCAGTATTTT; cdr3_aa: CASSRGTSGSLVTDTQYF
v_call: TRBV7-8; d_call: -; j_call: TRBJ2-3; clone_size: -; cdr3_nt: TGTGCCAGCAGACCTGACTTCACAGATACGCAGTATTTT; cdr3_aa: CASRPDFTDTQYF
v_call: TRBV5-5; d_call: -; j_call: TRBJ2-7; clone_size: -; cdr3_nt: TGTGCCAGCAGCCAGGGACACCGCCCCTACGAGCAGTACTTC; cdr3_aa: CASSQGHRPYEQYF
v_call: TRBV5-6; d_call: -; j_call: TRBJ1-2; clone_size: -; cdr3_nt: TGTGCCAGCAGCCGAACCGGGACCCATGGCTACACCTTC; cdr3_aa: CASSRTGTHGYTF
v_call: TRBV7-2; d_call: TRBD2; j_call: TRBJ2-5; clone_size: -; cdr3_nt: TGTGCCAGCAGCTTAGAAGTAGCGGGGGGGCCGGCCCAGTACTTC; cdr3_aa: CASSLEVAGGPAQYF
v_call: TRBV6-5; d_call: -; j_call: TRBJ2-7; clone_size: -; cdr3_nt: TGTGCCAGCAGTTACTCGGGGGGCGAGCAGTACTTC; cdr3_aa: CASSYSGGEQYF
v_call: TRBV2; d_call: -; j_call: TRBJ1-1; clone_size: -; cdr3_nt: TGTGCCAGCCGGGTTGGGGTTTATGCTGAAGCTTTCTTT; cdr3_aa: CASRVGVYAEAFF
v_call: TRBV6-5; d_call: TRBD1; j_call: TRBJ2-7; clone_size: -; cdr3_nt: TGTGCCAGCAGACGCCTGGGACAGGGCGCCGAGCAGTACTTC; cdr3_aa: CASRRLGQGAEQYF
v_call: TRBV29-1; d_call: -; j_call: TRBJ1-1; clone_size: -; cdr3_nt: TGCAGCGCCGACCACGGGACTGAAGCTTTCTTT; cdr3_aa: CSADHGTEAFF
v_call: TRBV25-1; d_call: -; j_call: TRBJ2-7; clone_size: -; cdr3_nt: TGTGCCAGCATTAAAGAGGACAGCCCCTACGAGCAGTACTTC; cdr3_aa: CASIKEDSPYEQYF
v_call: TRBV6-5; d_call: -; j_call: TRBJ1-6; clone_size: few; cdr3_nt: TGTGCCAGCAAGCAGACGGATAATTCACCCCTCCACTTT; cdr3_aa: CASKQTDNSPLHF
v_call: TRBV19; d_call: -; j_call: TRBJ1-6; clone_size: -; cdr3_nt: TGTGCCAGTAGTATAGGGGCCGATTCACCCCTCCACTTT; cdr3_aa: CASSIGADSPLHF
v_call: TRBV12-5; d_call: TRBD2; j_call: TRBJ2-1; clone_size: -; cdr3_nt: TGTGCTAGTGGTTCAATTACTAGCGGGAGGGCTAACAATGAGCAGTTCTTC; cdr3_aa: CASGSITSGRANNEQFF
v_call: TRBV27; d_call: -; j_call: TRBJ2-2; clone_size: -; cdr3_nt: TGTGCCAGCAGAAAGAAGCGGATGAACACCGGGGAGCTGTTTTTT; cdr3_aa: CASRKKRMNTGELFF
v_call: TRBV6-5; d_call: TRBD1; j_call: TRBJ2-7; clone_size: -; cdr3_nt: TGTGCCAGTTACCCGGGACAGGGGTTGAGCGAGCAGTACTTC; cdr3_aa: CASYPGQGLSEQYF
v_call: TRBV7-2; d_call: TRBD1; j_call: TRBJ1-2; clone_size: -; cdr3_nt: TGTGCCAGCAGCCCGGACAGGGGATGGGGCTACACCTTC; cdr3_aa: CASSPDRGWGYTF
v_call: TRBV24-1; d_call: -; j_call: TRBJ2-1; clone_size: once; cdr3_nt: TGTGCCACCAGTGATGGACCGGCTGAGCAGTTCTTC; cdr3_aa: CATSDGPAEQFF
v_call: TRBV14; d_call: -; j_call: TRBJ2-7; clone_size: -; cdr3_nt: TGTGCCAGCAGCCAACGGGACTCCCCTGCCCGCGAGCAGTACTTC; cdr3_aa: CASSQRDSPAREQYF
v_call: TRBV28; d_call: -; j_call: TRBJ2-2; clone_size: once; cdr3_nt: TGTGCCAGCAGACCATACAGGGGGGGGAGGGAGCTGTTTTTT; cdr3_aa: CASRPYRGGRELFF
v_call: TRBV7-9; d_call: -; j_call: TRBJ2-6; clone_size: -; cdr3_nt: TGTGCCAGCAGCTTCTCCGGGGCCAACGTCCTGACTTTC; cdr3_aa: CASSFSGANVLTF
v_call: TRBV29-1; d_call: TRBD1; j_call: TRBJ2-7; clone_size: -; cdr3_nt: TGCAGCGTTAGAATAGGATGGGACAGCTCCTACGAGCAGTACTTC; cdr3_aa: CSVRIGWDSSYEQYF
v_call: TRBV5-1; d_call: TRBD1; j_call: TRBJ2-5; clone_size: -; cdr3_nt: TGCGCCAGCAGCCCGATATTGGGACAGGGGGTTAGGGAGACCCAGTACTTC; cdr3_aa: CASSPILGQGVRETQYF